Only one count was recorded for the clone carrying this T cell receptor (beta chain). The CDR3 has 13 amino acids. Germline assignment: CDR1 SGDLS and CDR2 YYNGEE. The V and J ends lost 0 bases and 9 bases respectively, with 10 bases between them. This sample is drawn from a study of tissue T cells after allogeneic stem cell transplantation. Profiling relied on immunoSEQ multiplex PCR, and the TCRdb table lists in-frame clones only, not all of them. The table includes more than 9,500 clones, around two thirds detected once. This clonotype originated in a woman aged 18-49 years with breast cancer. V usage is TRBV9 and J usage is TRBJ2-1, with D uncertain. The sequences come from tissue from the right colon, collected at autopsy. CDR3 loop: CASSVDPATEQFF. The CDR3 nucleotides are TGTGCCAGCAGCGTAGACCCGGCGACTGAGCAGTTCTTC.